This T cell receptor (beta chain) was identified during a study of tumor and adjacent non-tumor tissue in lung cancer. For the study at large: Histology: under 15 adenocarcinoma, 2 squamous cell carcinoma, 1 small cell lung cancer. The patients, around 9 men and 4 or 5 women, were roughly 31 to 80 with stage I to III disease. Samples averaged about 4.3 million productive TCRbeta reads each.

No cell sorting was done before RNA was extracted from the tissue. More than 3 cm separated this lung sample from the edge of the tumor. TCRbeta libraries were built with three rounds of nested PCR, modified from ARM-PCR. TCRdb recomputed calls from the multiplex PCR reads with MiXCR, one row per CDR3 protein. Of 35,000 to 55,000 distinct CDR3 sequences listed, less than 70% were seen once; the top ten hold around 20%. Turning to this clonotype: Its antigen remains unknown. Compared with germline, one end of the junction differs, possibly owing to a read error.

The CDR3 has 13 residues. Germline CDR1 is MNHEY and CDR2 is SVGEGT. The study's findings and limits: Tumor TCR diversity, when higher, was linked to shorter survival.

Sequencing was carried out using distant non-tumor lung tissue. This receptor was identified in a woman aged 40 to 49 with non-small cell lung cancer. The chain employs TRBV6-2 or TRBV6-3 and TRBJ1-1; D call uncertain. This CDR3 is CASSYRQNTKAFF. Written as DNA, the CDR3 is TGTGCCAGCAGTTACCGGCAGAACACTAAAGCTTTCTTT.